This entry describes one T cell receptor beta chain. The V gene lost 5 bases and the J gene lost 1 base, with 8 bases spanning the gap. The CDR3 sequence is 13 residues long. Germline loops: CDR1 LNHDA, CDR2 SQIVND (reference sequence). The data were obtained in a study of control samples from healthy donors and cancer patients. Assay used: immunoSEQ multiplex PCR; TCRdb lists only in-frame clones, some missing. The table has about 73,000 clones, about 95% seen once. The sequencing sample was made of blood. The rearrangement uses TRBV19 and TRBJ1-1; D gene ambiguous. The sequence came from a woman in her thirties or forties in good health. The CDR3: CASSLTRNTEAFF. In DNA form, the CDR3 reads TGTGCCAGTAGTTTAACAAGGAACACTGAAGCTTTCTTT.